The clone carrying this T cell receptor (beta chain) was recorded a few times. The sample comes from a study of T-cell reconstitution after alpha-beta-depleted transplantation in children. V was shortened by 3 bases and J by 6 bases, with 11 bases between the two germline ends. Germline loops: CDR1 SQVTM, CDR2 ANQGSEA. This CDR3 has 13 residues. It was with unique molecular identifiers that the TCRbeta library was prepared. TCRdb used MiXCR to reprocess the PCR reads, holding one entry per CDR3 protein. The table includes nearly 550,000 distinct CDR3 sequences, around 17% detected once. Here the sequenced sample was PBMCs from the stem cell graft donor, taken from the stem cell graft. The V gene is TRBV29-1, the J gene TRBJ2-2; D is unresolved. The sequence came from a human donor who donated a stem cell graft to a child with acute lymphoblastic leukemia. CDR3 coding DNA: TGCAGCGTTGACTTGGCAGCTCCCGGGGAGCTGTTTTTT. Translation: CSVDLAAPGELFF.